This T cell receptor beta chain was captured in a study of technical replicates of blood from several donors. The assay was immunoSEQ multiplex PCR, and TCRdb's table has in-frame clones only and misses some. This sample has over 60,000 clones, with 85% to 90% found just once. This CDR3 comprises 14 residues. The ends lost 9 bases at V and 0 bases at J; junction bases unmatched: 8. This rearrangement joins TRBV23-1 to TRBJ2-7, with TRBD1 matching over 7 bases. TRBV23-1 is labeled an ORF, and its function is uncertain. Sequencing input: PBMCs. The clonotype was recovered from a human donor in good health. Some clones in this sample may be carry-over from other donors' samples. CDR3 protein: CASQPDRCSYEQYF. CDR3 nucleotides: TGCGCCAGTCAACCGGACAGGTGCTCCTACGAGCAGTACTTC.